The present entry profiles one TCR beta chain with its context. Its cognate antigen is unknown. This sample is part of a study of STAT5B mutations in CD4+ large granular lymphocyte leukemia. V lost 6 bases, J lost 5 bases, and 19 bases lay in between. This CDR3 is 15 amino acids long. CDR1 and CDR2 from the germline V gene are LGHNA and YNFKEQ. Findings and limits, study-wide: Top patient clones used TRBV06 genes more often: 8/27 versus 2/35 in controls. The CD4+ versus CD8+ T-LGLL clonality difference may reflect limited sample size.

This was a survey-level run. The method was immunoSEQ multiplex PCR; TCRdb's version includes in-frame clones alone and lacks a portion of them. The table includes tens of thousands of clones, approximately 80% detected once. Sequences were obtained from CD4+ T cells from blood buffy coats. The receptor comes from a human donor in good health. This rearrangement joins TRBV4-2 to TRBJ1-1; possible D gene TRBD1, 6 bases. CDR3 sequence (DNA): TGTGCCAGCAGTACTCCAAAGGGGGTCCGGACTGAAGCTTTCTTT. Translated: CASSTPKGVRTEAFF.